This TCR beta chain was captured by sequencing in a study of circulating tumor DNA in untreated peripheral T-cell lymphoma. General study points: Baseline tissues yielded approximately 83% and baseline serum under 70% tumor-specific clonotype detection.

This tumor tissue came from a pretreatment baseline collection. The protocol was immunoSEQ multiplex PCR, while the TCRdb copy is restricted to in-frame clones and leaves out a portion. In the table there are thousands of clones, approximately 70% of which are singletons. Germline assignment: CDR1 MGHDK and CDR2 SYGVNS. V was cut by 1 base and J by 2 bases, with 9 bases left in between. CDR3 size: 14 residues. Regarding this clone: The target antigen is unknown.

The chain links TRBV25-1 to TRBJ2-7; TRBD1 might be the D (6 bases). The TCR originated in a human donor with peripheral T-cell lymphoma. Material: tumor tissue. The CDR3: CASSEFRDTYEQYF. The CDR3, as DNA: TGTGCCAGCAGTGAATTTAGGGACACCTACGAGCAGTACTTC.